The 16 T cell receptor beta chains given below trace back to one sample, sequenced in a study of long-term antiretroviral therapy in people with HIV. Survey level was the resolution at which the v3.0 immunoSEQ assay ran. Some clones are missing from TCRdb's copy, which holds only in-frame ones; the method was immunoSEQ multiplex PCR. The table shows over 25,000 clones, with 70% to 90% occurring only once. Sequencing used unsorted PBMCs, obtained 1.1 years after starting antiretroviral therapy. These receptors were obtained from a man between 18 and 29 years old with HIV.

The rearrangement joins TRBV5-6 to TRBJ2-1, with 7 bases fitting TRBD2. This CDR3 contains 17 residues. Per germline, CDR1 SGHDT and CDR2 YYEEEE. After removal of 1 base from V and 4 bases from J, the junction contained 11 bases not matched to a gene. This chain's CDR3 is CASSLKSVASGYNEQFF. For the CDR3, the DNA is TGTGCCAGCAGCTTGAAGTCCGTGGCTAGCGGTTACAATGAGCAGTTCTTC.

As DNA, the CDR3 is TGCGCCAGCAGCCAAGACCTTTGGACTGCTTACGGCACAGATACGCAGTATTTT. This translates into CASSQDLWTAYGTDTQYF. V usage is TRBV4-3 and J usage is TRBJ2-3, with D possibly being TRBD2 (5 bases). Looked up from germline, CDR1 is LGHNA and CDR2 is YSLEER. The CDR3 is made up of 18 amino acids. V lost 0 bases to trimming and J lost 1 base, with 17 bases between them.

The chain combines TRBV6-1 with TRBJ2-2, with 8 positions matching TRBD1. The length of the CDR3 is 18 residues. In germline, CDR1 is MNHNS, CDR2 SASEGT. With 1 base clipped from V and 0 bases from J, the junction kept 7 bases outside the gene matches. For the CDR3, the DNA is TGTGCCAGCAGTGAAGATGAGGCGGGACAGGCGAACACCGGGGAGCTGTTTTTT. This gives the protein CASSEDEAGQANTGELFF.

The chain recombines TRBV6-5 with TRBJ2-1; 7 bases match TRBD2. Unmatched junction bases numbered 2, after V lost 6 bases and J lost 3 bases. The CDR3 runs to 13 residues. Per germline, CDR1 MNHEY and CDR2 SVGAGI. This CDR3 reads CASRGGGYNEQFF. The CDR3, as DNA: TGTGCCAGCAGGGGCGGGGGCTACAATGAGCAGTTCTTC.

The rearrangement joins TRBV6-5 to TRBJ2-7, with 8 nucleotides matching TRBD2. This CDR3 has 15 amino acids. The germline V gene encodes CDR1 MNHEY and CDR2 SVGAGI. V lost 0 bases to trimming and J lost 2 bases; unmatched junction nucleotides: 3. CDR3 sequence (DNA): TGTGCCAGCAGTTACTCGCGCGGGGGGACCTACGAGCAGTACTTC. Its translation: CASSYSRGGTYEQYF.

CDR3 in amino acids: CASSETSAPAPPYNEQFF. As DNA, the CDR3 is TGTGCCAGCTCCGAGACTAGCGCCCCAGCCCCTCCCTACAATGAGCAGTTCTTC. The gene calls are TRBV18 and TRBJ2-1, with 8 bases identical to TRBD2. V was pared by 6 bases and J by 2 bases, with 15 bases of the junction left unmatched. Germline CDR1 and CDR2: KGHSH and LQKENI. The CDR3 is 18 amino acids.

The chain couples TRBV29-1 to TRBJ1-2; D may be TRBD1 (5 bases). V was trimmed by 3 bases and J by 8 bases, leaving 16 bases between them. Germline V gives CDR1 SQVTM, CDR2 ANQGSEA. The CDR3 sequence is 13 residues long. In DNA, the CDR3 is TGCAGCGTTGACCTCGGGACTTTTAAGGGCTACACCTTC. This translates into CSVDLGTFKGYTF.

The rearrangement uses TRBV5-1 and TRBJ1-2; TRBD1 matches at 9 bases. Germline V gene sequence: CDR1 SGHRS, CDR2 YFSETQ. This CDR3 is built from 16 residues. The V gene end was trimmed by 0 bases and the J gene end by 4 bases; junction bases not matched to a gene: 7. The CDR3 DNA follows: TGCGCCAGCAGCTTGGCCTCGGGACAGGGCTTCTATGGCTACACCTTC. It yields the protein CASSLASGQGFYGYTF.

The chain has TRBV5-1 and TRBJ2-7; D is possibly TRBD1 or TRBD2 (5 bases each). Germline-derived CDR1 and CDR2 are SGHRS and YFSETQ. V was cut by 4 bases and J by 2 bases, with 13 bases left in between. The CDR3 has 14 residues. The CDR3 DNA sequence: TGCGCCAGCAGCCTCGGGACCGCAACCTACGAGCAGTACTTC. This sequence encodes CASSLGTATYEQYF.

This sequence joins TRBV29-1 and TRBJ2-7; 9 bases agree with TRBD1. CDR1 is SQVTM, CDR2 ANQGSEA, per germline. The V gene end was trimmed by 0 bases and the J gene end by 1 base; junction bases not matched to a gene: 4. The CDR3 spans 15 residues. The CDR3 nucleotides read TGCAGCGTTGAAGACCCCGGGACAGGGTCCTACGAGCAGTACTTC. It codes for CSVEDPGTGSYEQYF.

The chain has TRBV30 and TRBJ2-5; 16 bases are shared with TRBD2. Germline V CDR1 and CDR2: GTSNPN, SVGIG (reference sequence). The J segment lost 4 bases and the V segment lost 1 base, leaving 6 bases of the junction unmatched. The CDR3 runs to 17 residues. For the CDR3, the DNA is TGTGCCTGGAGTGCGGGGACTAGCGGGAGGGACGGAGAGACCCAGTACTTC. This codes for CAWSAGTSGRDGETQYF.

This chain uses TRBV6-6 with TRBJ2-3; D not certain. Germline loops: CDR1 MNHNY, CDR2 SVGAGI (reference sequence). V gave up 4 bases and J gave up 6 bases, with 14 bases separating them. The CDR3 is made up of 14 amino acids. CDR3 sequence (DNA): TGTGCCAGCAGTTTTCAGGCGTATCCCGATACGCAGTATTTT. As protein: CASSFQAYPDTQYF.

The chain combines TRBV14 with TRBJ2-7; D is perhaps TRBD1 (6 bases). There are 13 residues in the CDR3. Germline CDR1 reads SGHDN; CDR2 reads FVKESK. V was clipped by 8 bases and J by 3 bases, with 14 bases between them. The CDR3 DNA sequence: TGTGCCAGCGGCCGGGACATCGGCTACGAGCAGTACTTC. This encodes CASGRDIGYEQYF.

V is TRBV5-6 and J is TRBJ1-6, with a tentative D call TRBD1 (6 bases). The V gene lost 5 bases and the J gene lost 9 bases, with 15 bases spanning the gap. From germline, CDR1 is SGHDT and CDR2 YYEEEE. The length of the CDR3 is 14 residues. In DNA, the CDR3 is TGTGCCAGCAGGGCGGGGGGGGCTGGTTCACCCCTCCACTTT. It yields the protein CASRAGGAGSPLHF. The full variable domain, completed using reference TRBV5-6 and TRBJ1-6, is DAGVTQSPTHLIKTRGQQVTLRCSPKSGHDTVSWYQQALGQGPQFIFQYYEEEERQRGNFPDRFSGHQFPNYSSELNVNALLLGDSALYLCASRAGGAGSPLHFGNGTRLTVT.

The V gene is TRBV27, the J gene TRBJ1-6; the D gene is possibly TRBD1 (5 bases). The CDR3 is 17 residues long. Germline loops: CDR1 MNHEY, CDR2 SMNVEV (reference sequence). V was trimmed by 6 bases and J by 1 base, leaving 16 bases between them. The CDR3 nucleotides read TGTGCCAGCAGCGCCGATTGGGGGAGGTCCTATAATTCACCCCTCCACTTT. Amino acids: CASSADWGRSYNSPLHF.

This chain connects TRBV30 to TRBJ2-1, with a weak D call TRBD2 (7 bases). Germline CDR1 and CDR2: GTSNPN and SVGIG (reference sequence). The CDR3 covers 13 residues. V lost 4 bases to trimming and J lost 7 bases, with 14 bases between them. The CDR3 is CAWNSGGRNEQFF. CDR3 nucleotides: TGTGCCTGGAACTCGGGGGGCCGGAATGAGCAGTTCTTC.